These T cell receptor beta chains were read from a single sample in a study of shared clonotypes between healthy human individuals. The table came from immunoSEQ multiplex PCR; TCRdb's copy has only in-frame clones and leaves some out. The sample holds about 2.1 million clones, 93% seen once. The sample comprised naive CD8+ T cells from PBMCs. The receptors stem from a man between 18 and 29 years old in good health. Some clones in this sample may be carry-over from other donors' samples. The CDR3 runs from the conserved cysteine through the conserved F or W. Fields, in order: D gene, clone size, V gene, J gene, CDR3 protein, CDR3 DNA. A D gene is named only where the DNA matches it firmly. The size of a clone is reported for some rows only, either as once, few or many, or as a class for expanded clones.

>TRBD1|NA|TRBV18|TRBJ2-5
CASSPDRGSETQYF
TGTGCCAGCTCACCCGACAGGGGATCAGAGACCCAGTACTTC
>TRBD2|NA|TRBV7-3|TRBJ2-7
CASSLGAGGTYEQYF
TGTGCCAGCAGCCTTGGGGCGGGAGGGACCTACGAGCAGTACTTC
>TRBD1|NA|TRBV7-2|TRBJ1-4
CASSFSDRGHEKLFF
TGTGCCAGCAGCTTTAGCGACAGGGGGCATGAAAAACTGTTTTTT
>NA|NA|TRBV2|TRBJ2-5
CASSEAGVTAWETQYF
TGTGCCAGCAGTGAAGCTGGCGTGACAGCGTGGGAGACCCAGTACTTC
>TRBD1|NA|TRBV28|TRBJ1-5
CASRDRGEPQHF
TGTGCCAGCCGGGACAGGGGGGAGCCCCAGCATTTT
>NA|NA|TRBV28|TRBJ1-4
CASKDGHSNEKLFF
TGTGCCAGCAAGGACGGACACTCTAATGAAAAACTGTTTTTT
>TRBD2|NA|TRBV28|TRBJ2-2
CASSLRTSGSRVGELFF
TGTGCCAGCAGTTTGAGGACTAGCGGGAGTCGGGTCGGGGAGCTGTTTTTT
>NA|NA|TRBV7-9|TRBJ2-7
CARNGWITRSYEQYF
TGTGCCAGGAATGGCTGGATTACTAGATCCTACGAGCAGTACTTC
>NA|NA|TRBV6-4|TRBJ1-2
CASSDSWGFGYGYTF
TGTGCCAGCAGTGACTCCTGGGGTTTCGGCTATGGCTACACCTTC
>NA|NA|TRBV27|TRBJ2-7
CASMAQGHEQYF
TGTGCCAGCATGGCACAGGGCCACGAGCAGTACTTC
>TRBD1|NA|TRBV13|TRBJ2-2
CASSPRDRVGTGELFF
TGTGCCAGCAGCCCACGAGACAGGGTGGGGACCGGGGAGCTGTTTTTT
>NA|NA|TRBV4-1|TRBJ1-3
CASSQEGRVSGNTIYF
TGCGCCAGCAGCCAAGAAGGGAGGGTCTCTGGAAACACCATATATTTT
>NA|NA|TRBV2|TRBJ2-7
CASSPTQTLTYEQYF
TGTGCCAGCAGCCCGACCCAGACACTAACCTACGAGCAGTACTTC
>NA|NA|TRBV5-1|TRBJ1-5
CASSLTGAQPQHF
TGCGCCAGCAGCTTAACGGGGGCCCAGCCCCAGCATTTT
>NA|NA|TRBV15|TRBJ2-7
CATSRDPTPPYEQYF
TGTGCCACCAGCAGGGATCCCACTCCCCCATACGAGCAGTACTTC
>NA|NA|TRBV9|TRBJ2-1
CASSVQTNPSVIDEQFF
TGTGCCAGCAGCGTCCAGACAAACCCTTCAGTCATCGATGAGCAGTTCTTC
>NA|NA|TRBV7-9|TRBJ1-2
CASSPRAFAYGYTF
TGTGCCAGCAGCCCACGGGCCTTCGCCTATGGCTACACCTTC
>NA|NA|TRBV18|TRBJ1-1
CASSPDLMNTEAFF
TGTGCCAGCTCACCGGACCTTATGAACACTGAAGCTTTCTTT
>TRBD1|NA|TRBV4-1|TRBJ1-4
CASSQEPSRGPEKLFF
TGCGCCAGCAGCCAAGAACCGTCCAGGGGGCCTGAAAAACTGTTTTTT
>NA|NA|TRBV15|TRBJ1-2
CATSYTHANYGYTF
TGTGCCACCAGTTATACACACGCTAACTATGGCTACACCTTC
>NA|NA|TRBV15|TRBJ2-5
CATGRVRQETQYF
TGTGCCACCGGTAGGGTCAGACAAGAGACCCAGTACTTC
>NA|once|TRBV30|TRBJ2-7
CAWGVSGDYEQYF
TGTGCCTGGGGTGTTTCAGGGGACTACGAGCAGTACTTC
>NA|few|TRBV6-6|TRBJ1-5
CASSVDRRGQPQHF
TGTGCCAGCAGCGTCGACAGGAGAGGACAGCCCCAGCATTTT
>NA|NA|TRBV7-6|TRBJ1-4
CASSSPYGANEKLFF
TGTGCCAGCAGCTCCCCATACGGGGCTAATGAAAAACTGTTTTTT
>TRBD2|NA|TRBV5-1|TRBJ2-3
CASRLAGGGTDTQYF
TGCGCCAGCAGACTAGCGGGAGGGGGCACAGATACGCAGTATTTT
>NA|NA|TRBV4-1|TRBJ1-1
CASSQEGRVTEAFF
TGCGCCAGCAGCCAAGAGGGCAGGGTCACTGAAGCTTTCTTT
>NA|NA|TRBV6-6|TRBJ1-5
CASSYAELRPQHF
TGTGCCAGCAGTTACGCGGAACTCAGGCCCCAGCATTTT
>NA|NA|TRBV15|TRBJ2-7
CATSRAAPRGNRYEQYF
TGTGCCACCAGCAGAGCCGCCCCCAGGGGAAATAGGTACGAGCAGTACTTC
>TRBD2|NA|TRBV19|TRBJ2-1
CASSLRLAGGWDEQFF
TGTGCCAGTAGTTTACGACTAGCGGGAGGGTGGGATGAGCAGTTCTTC
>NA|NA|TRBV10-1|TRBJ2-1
CASSESRYNEQFF
TGCGCCAGCAGTGAGTCCAGGTACAATGAGCAGTTCTTC
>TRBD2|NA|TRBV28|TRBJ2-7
CASSFRLAGGRNHEQYF
TGTGCCAGCAGTTTTCGGCTAGCGGGAGGCAGAAATCACGAGCAGTACTTC
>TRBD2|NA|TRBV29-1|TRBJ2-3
CSVGLGLAGVDTQYF
TGCAGCGTTGGGTTAGGACTAGCGGGAGTAGATACGCAGTATTTT
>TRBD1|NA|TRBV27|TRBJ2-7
CASTSGGYEQYF
TGTGCCAGCACCTCAGGGGGCTACGAGCAGTACTTC
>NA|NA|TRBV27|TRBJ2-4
CASSLLGGRNIQYF
TGTGCCAGCAGTTTACTGGGGGGGCGAAACATTCAGTACTTC
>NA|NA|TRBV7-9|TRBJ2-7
CASSPQTFEEGGAYEQYF
TGTGCCAGCAGCCCGCAGACATTTGAGGAGGGGGGAGCCTACGAGCAGTACTTC
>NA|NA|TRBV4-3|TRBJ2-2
CASSQEVVNTGELFF
TGCGCCAGCAGCCAAGAGGTGGTGAACACCGGGGAGCTGTTTTTT
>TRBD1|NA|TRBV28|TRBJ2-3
CASSTGTANTDTQYF
TGTGCCAGCAGTACCGGGACAGCCAACACAGATACGCAGTATTTT
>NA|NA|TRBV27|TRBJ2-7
CASSFSTTGTYEQYF
TGTGCCAGCAGTTTCTCTACGACAGGTACCTACGAGCAGTACTTC
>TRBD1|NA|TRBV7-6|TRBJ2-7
CASSLEGDRASYEQYF
TGTGCCAGCAGCTTAGAGGGCGACAGGGCTTCCTACGAGCAGTACTTC
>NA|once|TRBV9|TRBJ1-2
CASSAEPGPIFGYTF
TGTGCCAGCAGCGCGGAGCCGGGACCTATTTTTGGCTACACCTTC